What follows describes a single T cell receptor (beta chain). Sequenced by immunoSEQ multiplex PCR; TCRdb stores in-frame clones only, minus some. This sample carries 76,000 or so clones, 70% to 90% of them seen once, and the ten largest clones take around 5.1%. Germline loops: CDR1 ENHRY, CDR2 SYGVKD. The CDR3 is 15 residues long. V gave up 2 bases and J gave up 3 bases, with 12 bases separating them. This sample was taken from a study of OX40 agonist ivuxolimab in advanced cancers. Study background: Under the entry rules, prior anti-PD-1, anti-PD-L1 or anti-CTLA-4 therapy was allowed, and more than 35% had some.

This chain connects TRBV10-3 to TRBJ2-3, with a weak D call TRBD1 (6 bases). This specimen was CD4+ or CD8+ T cells sorted from blood, taken in a trial of the OX40 agonist ivuxolimab. The source is an adult with an advanced solid tumor such as melanoma, head and neck, liver or kidney cancer. The CDR3 loop is CAISEGGPGTDTQYF. CDR3 sequence (DNA): TGTGCCATCAGTGAGGGGGGCCCGGGAACAGATACGCAGTATTTT.